The next 23 T cell receptor beta chains were all read from a single sample in a study of T cell responses to AZD1222 COVID-19 vaccine. Generated by immunoSEQ multiplex PCR, the TCRdb table keeps only in-frame clones and is missing some. This table holds around 120,000 clones, roughly 90% found once. Sequences were derived from peripheral blood, sampled on day 0 of AZD1222 vaccination. The source of these receptors is an adult in good health.

V usage is TRBV19 and J usage is TRBJ2-1; D may match TRBD1 or TRBD2 (5 bases each). CDR3 size: 13 residues. Germline V gene data show CDR1 as LNHDA and CDR2 as SQIVND (reference sequence). Written as DNA, the CDR3 is TGTGCGACGTGGGGGAAGGAGTACAATGAGCAGTTCTTC. The encoded protein is CATWGKEYNEQFF.

The rearrangement uses TRBV19 and TRBJ1-2; TRBD1 is a possible D gene (6 bases). Trimming took off 7 bases at V and 8 bases at J, with 14 bases between the two ends. This CDR3 contains 12 residues. CDR1 and CDR2 from the germline V gene are LNHDA and SQIVND (reference sequence). The chain's CDR3 is CASTNQGWGYTF. The CDR3 DNA follows: TGTGCCAGTACCAACCAGGGGTGGGGCTACACCTTC.

This sequence joins TRBV16 and TRBJ1-4; 9 nucleotides match TRBD1. With V trimmed by 3 bases and J by 8 bases, 7 bases remained unmatched. Germline lookup yields CDR1 KGHSY and CDR2 FQNENV. CDR3 size: 15 residues. The CDR3 sequence: CASSQPGQGWEKLFF. The CDR3 nucleotides read TGTGCCAGCAGCCAGCCGGGACAGGGTTGGGAAAAACTGTTTTTT.

V is TRBV3-1 (or the pseudogene TRBV3-2) and J is TRBJ2-3, with 7 bases that match TRBD2. The V gene end was trimmed by 2 bases and the J gene end by 0 bases; junction bases not matched to a gene: 8. The CDR3 runs 17 residues. Germline-derived CDR1 and CDR2 are LGHDT and YNNKEL (reference sequence). The CDR3 bases are TGTGCCAGCAGCCAACCCTTGAGCGGGGCTAGCACAGATACGCAGTATTTT. It specifies CASSQPLSGASTDTQYF.

The chain carries TRBV19 and TRBJ2-3, with D possibly being TRBD1 (5 bases). Germline V CDR1 and CDR2: LNHDA, SQIVND (reference sequence). The CDR3 is 14 amino acids. V was pared by 6 bases and J by 1 base, with 11 bases between. As DNA, the CDR3 is TGTGCCAGTAGGGACGACAGAGGCACAGATACGCAGTATTTT. It specifies CASRDDRGTDTQYF.

The chain joins TRBV6-5 to TRBJ1-5; D is possibly TRBD1 (6 bases). The CDR3 totals 13 residues. V lost 6 bases to trimming and J lost 6 bases, with 12 bases between them. CDR1 MNHEY and CDR2 SVGAGI come from the germline V gene. In DNA form, the CDR3 reads TGTGCCAGCAGCCAGGGGACCGCTCAGCCCCAGCATTTT. Translation: CASSQGTAQPQHF.

The sample holds many counts of this clone. The chain uses TRBV7-6 and TRBJ2-2, with 9 bases fitting TRBD1. CDR3 length equals 15 residues. The germline CDR1 and CDR2 sequences are SGHVS and FNYEAQ. Unmatched junction bases numbered 5, after V lost 5 bases and J lost 4 bases. Here the CDR3 reads CASSPGQGVTGELFF. The CDR3 coding sequence is TGTGCCAGCAGCCCGGGACAGGGAGTCACCGGGGAGCTGTTTTTT.

The gene calls are TRBV19 and TRBJ1-1; TRBD1 matches 8 bases. CDR1 and CDR2 (germline): LNHDA, SQIVND (reference sequence). The trim removed 6 bases at V and 4 bases at J, leaving 10 bases unmatched. This CDR3 has 15 amino acids. The CDR3 nucleotides read TGTGCCAGTAGGGGAGGACAGGGCTGGGCCACTGAAGCTTTCTTT. Protein: CASRGGQGWATEAFF. Full variable domain (outside the CDR3, taken from reference TRBV19 and TRBJ1-1): DGGITQSPKYLFRKEGQNVTLSCEQNLNHDAMYWYRQDPGQGLRLIYYSQIVNDFQKGDIAEGYSVSREKKESFPLTVTSAQKNPTAFYLCASRGGQGWATEAFFGQGTRLTVV.

This chain links TRBV7-2 with TRBJ1-2; the match to TRBD1 covers 8 bases. V lost 1 base, J lost 8 bases, and 6 bases stayed unmatched. CDR1 and CDR2 from the germline V gene are SGHTA and FQGNSA. The CDR3 extends over 14 amino acids. The CDR3: CASSLGQGRVGYTF. In DNA form, the CDR3 reads TGTGCCAGCAGCTTAGGACAGGGGCGGGTAGGCTACACCTTC.

The chain couples TRBV29-1 to TRBJ2-3; D is undetermined. This CDR3 spans 12 amino acids. The V gene lost 7 bases and the J gene lost 1 base, with 9 bases spanning the gap. Germline V gene sequence: CDR1 SQVTM, CDR2 ANQGSEA. In DNA, the CDR3 is TGCAGCGCCGAAAGTGGCACAGATACGCAGTATTTT. Its protein product is CSAESGTDTQYF.

This chain connects TRBV18 to TRBJ1-2; the D is unclear. The CDR3 is made up of 13 amino acids. With 6 bases removed from V and 7 bases from J, the gap between germline ends came to 15 bases. Germline lookup yields CDR1 KGHSH and CDR2 LQKENI. The CDR3 loop reads CASSVGISAGYTF. For the CDR3, the DNA is TGTGCCAGCTCGGTAGGGATTTCCGCTGGCTACACCTTC.

CDR3 bases: TGTGCCAGCAGCAGAGGACAGCCGTCCTACGAGCAGTACTTC. Translating it yields CASSRGQPSYEQYF. The chain carries TRBV5-6 and TRBJ2-7; D possibly corresponds to TRBD1 (6 bases). This CDR3 contains 14 residues. The V end was cut by 4 bases, the J end by 1 base, with 12 bases between. The V gene's germline CDR1 is SGHDT and CDR2 YYEEEE.

There are a few counts of this clone. The chain carries TRBV27 and TRBJ1-5; D is perhaps TRBD1 (5 bases). Germline values: CDR1 MNHEY, CDR2 SMNVEV (reference sequence). The CDR3 is 15 residues long. The V end lost 6 bases, the J end lost 2 bases, and 14 bases lay between the germline ends. The CDR3 DNA sequence: TGTGCCAGCAGACCCTGGGGGGACGGCAATCAGCCCCAGCATTTT. Translating it yields CASRPWGDGNQPQHF.

About this clone: Other nucleotide sequences from this sample produce the same CDR3. V is TRBV28 and J is TRBJ1-1; D remains ambiguous. V was shortened by 5 bases and J by 5 bases, with 9 bases between the two germline ends. CDR3 length: 12 amino acids. CDR1 is MDHEN and CDR2 is SYDVKM in the germline V gene. As DNA, the CDR3 is TGTGCCAGCAGTCTCCTGGGTACTGAAGCTTTCTTT. It encodes CASSLLGTEAFF.

The chain is built from TRBV2 and TRBJ1-6; TRBD1 matches 11 bases. CDR1 and CDR2 (germline): SNHLY, FYNNEI. Trimming took 6 bases from V and 7 from J; bases not matched to a gene: 5. The CDR3 spans 15 residues. CDR3: CASRLGTGGNSPLHF. The CDR3 DNA is TGTGCCAGCAGGCTAGGGACAGGGGGGAATTCACCCCTCCACTTT.

The table lists this clone with a count of one. The genes are TRBV6-5 and TRBJ2-2; 8 bases are shared with TRBD1. The CDR3 runs to 15 residues. Unmatched junction bases numbered 13, after V lost 10 bases and J lost 6 bases. Germline assignment: CDR1 MNHEY and CDR2 SVGAGI. The CDR3 DNA follows: TGTGCCACGGACAGGGACTGGGATATGCCCGGGGAGCTGTTTTTT. It is translated as CATDRDWDMPGELFF.

The rearrangement joins TRBV12-2 to TRBJ1-4. TRBV12-2 is flagged as a pseudogene. This CDR3 is 17 amino acids long. CDR3 nucleotides: TGTGCAAGTCGCTTAATTCGGGACGCCAAAAGGAATGAAAAACTGTTTTTT. This translates into CASRLIRDAKRNEKLFF.

This clone was observed once. The chain joins TRBV5-4 to TRBJ2-1; D possibly corresponds to TRBD2 (7 bases). V was trimmed by 2 bases and J by 7 bases, leaving 16 bases between them. CDR1 and CDR2 (germline): SGHNT, YYREEE (reference sequence). The length of the CDR3 is 15 residues. The CDR3 nucleotides read TGTGCCAGCAGCTTTCCTTTAGGGGGGGTTAATGAGCAGTTCTTC. It specifies CASSFPLGGVNEQFF.

The chain uses TRBV10-1 and TRBJ2-3; tentatively, D is TRBD2 (5 bases). CDR1 is WNHNN, CDR2 SYGVQD, per germline (reference sequence). The CDR3 is 15 residues long. Trimming stripped 6 bases from V and 2 bases from J, with 15 bases between. The CDR3 DNA sequence: TGCGCCAGCAGCCCCGCAAGGGAGACCACAGATACGCAGTATTTT. Translation: CASSPARETTDTQYF.

The rearrangement links TRBV7-2 to TRBJ2-3, with 14 positions matching TRBD2. CDR1 is SGHTA, CDR2 FQGNSA, per germline. The CDR3 runs 17 residues. V trimming: 3 bases; J trimming: 0 bases; junction bases outside the gene matches: 2. The CDR3 is CASSFRLAGGSTDTQYF. In DNA form, the CDR3 reads TGTGCCAGCAGCTTTCGACTAGCGGGGGGGAGCACAGATACGCAGTATTTT. Combining the CDR3 with reference TRBV7-2 and TRBJ2-3 gives the whole variable domain GAGVSQSPSNKVTEKGKDVELRCDPISGHTALYWYRQSLGQGLEFLIYFQGNSAPDKSGLPSDRFSAERTGGSVSTLTIQRTQQEDSAVYLCASSFRLAGGSTDTQYFGPGTRLTVL.

This chain joins TRBV21-1 and TRBJ2-1; TRBD1 is the table's D call and was not checked against the DNA. TRBV21-1 is annotated as a pseudogene. The CDR3 runs 14 residues. The CDR3 DNA sequence: TGTGCCAGCAGGAACAGGATCTCCTACAATGAGCAGTTCTTC. Translation gives CASRNRISYNEQFF.

The genes are TRBV19 and TRBJ2-7; TRBD1 agrees at 8 bases. Germline V gives CDR1 LNHDA, CDR2 SQIVND (reference sequence). The ends lost 5 bases at V and 4 bases at J; junction bases unmatched: 7. This CDR3 contains 14 residues. CDR3 amino acids: CASSVGQGGYEQYF. The DNA of the CDR3 is TGTGCCAGTAGTGTCGGACAGGGTGGGTACGAGCAGTACTTC. The full variable domain, rest sourced from reference TRBV19 and TRBJ2-7, is DGGITQSPKYLFRKEGQNVTLSCEQNLNHDAMYWYRQDPGQGLRLIYYSQIVNDFQKGDIAEGYSVSREKKESFPLTVTSAQKNPTAFYLCASSVGQGGYEQYFGPGTRLTVT.

The chain employs TRBV28 and TRBJ1-1; D unresolved. Germline V gene sequence: CDR1 MDHEN, CDR2 SYDVKM. The CDR3 runs to 12 residues. Between the trimmed V and J ends, which lost 2 bases and 7 bases, there was a span of 8 bases. The CDR3 is CASSLLRDEAFF. CDR3 coding DNA: TGTGCCAGCAGTTTACTAAGGGATGAAGCTTTCTTT.